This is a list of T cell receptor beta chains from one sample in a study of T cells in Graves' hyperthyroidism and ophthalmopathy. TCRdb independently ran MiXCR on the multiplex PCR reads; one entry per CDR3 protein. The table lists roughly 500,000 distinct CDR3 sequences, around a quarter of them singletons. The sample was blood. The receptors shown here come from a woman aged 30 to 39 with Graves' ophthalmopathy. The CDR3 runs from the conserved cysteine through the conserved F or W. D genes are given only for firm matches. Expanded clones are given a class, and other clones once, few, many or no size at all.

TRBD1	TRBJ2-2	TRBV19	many	TGTGCCAGTAGTCGACCGGGACAGGCTACCGGGGAGCTGTTTTTT	CASSRPGQATGELFF
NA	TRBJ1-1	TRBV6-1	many	TGTGCCAGCACGGGCCACAGGGAAACTGAAGCTTTCTTT	CASTGHRETEAFF
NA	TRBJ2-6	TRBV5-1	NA	TGCGCCAGCAGCATTATGAGCCACTCTGGGGCCAACGTCCTGACTTTC	CASSIMSHSGANVLTF
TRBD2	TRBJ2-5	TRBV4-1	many	TGCGCCAGCAGCCAAGATCGGTGGAGCGGGGGACAAGAGACCCAGTACTTC	CASSQDRWSGGQETQYF
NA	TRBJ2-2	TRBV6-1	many	TGTGCCAGCAGTGATGGACGTGCCACCGGGGAGCTGTTTTTT	CASSDGRATGELFF
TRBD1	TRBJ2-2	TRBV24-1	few	TGTGCCACCAGTGATTACGACAGGGGGCCCACCGGGGAGCTGTTTTTT	CATSDYDRGPTGELFF
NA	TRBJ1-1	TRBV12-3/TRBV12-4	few	TGTGCCAGCAGTTTGGTTGAAGCTTTCTTT	CASSLVEAFF
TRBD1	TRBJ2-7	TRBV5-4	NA	TGTGCCAGCAGACTCGACAGGGGGCGGGAGCAGTACTTC	CASRLDRGREQYF
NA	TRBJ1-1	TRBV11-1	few	TGTGCCAGCAGCACAGACCGTACCCGCCACACTGAAGCTTTCTTT	CASSTDRTRHTEAFF
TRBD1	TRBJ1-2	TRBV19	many	TGTGCCAGTACCTTAAGGGACAGGGCTGGCTACACCTTC	CASTLRDRAGYTF
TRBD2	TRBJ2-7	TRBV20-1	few	TGCAGTGCTAGACAGGGACTAGCGGGACTACGGGAGCAGTACTTC	CSARQGLAGLREQYF
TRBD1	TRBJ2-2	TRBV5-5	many	TGTGCCAGCAGCTTGTTGACAGGGGTCGCCGGGGAGCTGTTTTTT	CASSLLTGVAGELFF
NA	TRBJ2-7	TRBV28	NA	TGTGCCAGCAGTCCTCTTAGCGGTCCAGTAAACGAGCAGTACTTC	CASSPLSGPVNEQYF
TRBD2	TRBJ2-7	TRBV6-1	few	TGTGCCAGCAGAACCGGGACTAGCGGGAGGGTCGAGCAGTACTTC	CASRTGTSGRVEQYF
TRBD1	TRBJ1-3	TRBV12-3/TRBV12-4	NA	TGTGCCAGCAGGGACAGGGAAGGCTCTGGAAACACCATATATTTT	CASRDREGSGNTIYF
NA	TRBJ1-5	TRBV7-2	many	TGTGCCAGCAGCTTAGGGTTTAATCAGCCCCAGCATTTT	CASSLGFNQPQHF
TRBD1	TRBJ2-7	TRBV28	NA	TGTGCCAGCAGTTCGGCACAGGGGGGCACCTACGAGCAGTACTTC	CASSSAQGGTYEQYF
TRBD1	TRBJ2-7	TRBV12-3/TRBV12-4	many	TGTGCCAGCAGTTTGAGGACAGGGTATCCCGAGCAGTACTTC	CASSLRTGYPEQYF
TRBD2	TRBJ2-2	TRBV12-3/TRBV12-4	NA	TGTGCCAGCAGTTTTTCTAGCGGGATTGGCGGGGAGCTGTTTTTT	CASSFSSGIGGELFF
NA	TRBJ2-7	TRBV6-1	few	TGTGCCAGCAGTGGGTGGAGACAGCTACGTGAGCAGTACTTC	CASSGWRQLREQYF
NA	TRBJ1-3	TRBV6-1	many	TGTGCCAGCAGGGAAAGAGGCTCTGGAAACACCATATATTTT	CASRERGSGNTIYF
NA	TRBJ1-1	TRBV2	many	TGTGCCAGCAGCAGGTCCCGCGCCCCTTTCTTT	CASSRSRAPFF
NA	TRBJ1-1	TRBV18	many	TGTGCCAGCTCAGGGGGGGCTATCACTGAAGCTTTCTTT	CASSGGAITEAFF
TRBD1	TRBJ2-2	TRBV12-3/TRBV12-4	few	TGTGCCAGCAGAGGATTGGGACAGGGAAGCGGGGAGCTGTTTTTT	CASRGLGQGSGELFF
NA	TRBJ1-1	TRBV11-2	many	TGTGCCAGCAGCTTAGTAGCCACCGATGAAGCTTTCTTT	CASSLVATDEAFF
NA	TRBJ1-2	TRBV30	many	TGTGCCTGGGCCTGGCGGTATGGCTACACCTTC	CAWAWRYGYTF
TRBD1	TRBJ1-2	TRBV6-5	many	TGTGCCAGCAGTTACCTTGGACAGGGGGGTGAGGATGGCTACACCTTC	CASSYLGQGGEDGYTF
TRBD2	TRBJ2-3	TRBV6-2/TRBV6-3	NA	TGTGCCAGCATAGAGACGCAGCGGGGGGGCGATACGCAGTATTTT	CASIETQRGGDTQYF